This TCR beta chain was sequenced for a study of blood T cells in healthy people across ages (dated by TCRdb to 2014 to 2015). Study-wide context: Template switching captured roughly one uniquely barcoded TCR beta cDNA molecule per two T cells in model experiments. Donors of different ages were randomly distributed across sequencing lanes to avoid experimental bias. The donors were split into four age groups: young (average around 16 years), middle-aged (around 40), aged (roughly 65) and long-lived (about 82). For two donors (one aged 18 to 30 and one aged 80 or older), the study analyzed two additional independent replicas of 1 million unique cDNA reads from the same blood draw. The study measured age-related changes in TCR beta repertoire diversity using deep sequencing normalized with unique cDNA molecular identifiers. Overall study results and their limits: Because donor CMV infection status was unknown, age-related changes in expanded clonotypes were potentially confounded. The long-lived group showed more naive CD4+ T cells, fewer expanded clones and increased TCR diversity than the aged group, suggesting age selection. Because profiling used bulk unsorted PBMCs, naive and antigen-experienced compartments could not be compared conclusively. As age increased, observed TCR beta diversity per million T cells dropped in a roughly linear way, and a significant reduction was already evident by age 40. Observed TCR beta diversity correlated strongly with the percentage of naive T cells measured by flow cytometry. Estimates of total diversity based on one million sequenced T cells were regarded as lower bounds and as underestimates.

The 39 donors, aged about 6 to 95 years, were systemically healthy Caucasian individuals from Russia. Approximately 11 milliliters of peripheral blood were drawn from each donor into EDTA-treated Vacutainer tubes. Ficoll-Paque density-gradient centrifugation was used to isolate PBMCs, with at least 6.5 million per sample. Total RNA was extracted from PBMCs with Trizol reagent, with at least 6 micrograms obtained per sample. For every donor, an aliquot of PBMCs went through flow cytometry to measure the percentages of naive CD45RAhigh/CD27high T cells. Details on this clonotype: This receptor's antigen is unknown. Germline is not matched at one junction end, which may reflect a read error.

As encoded in the germline V gene, CDR1 is KGHSH while CDR2 is LQKENI. The CDR3 contains 15 residues, cysteine and phenylalanine counted. Just CDR3 DNA is preserved here, 45 bases in frame from base 1. Libraries were prepared through 5' RACE. TCRdb lists the instrument as Illumina HiSeq 2500. A second PCR of about 6 to 11 cycles was performed with a sample-barcoded 5' primer and a J-beta primer mix. Each TCR beta cDNA molecule received a unique molecular identifier from a template-switch 5' adaptor carrying 12 random nucleotides. Each sample yielded at least 2.5 million CDR3-containing paired-end reads. First-strand cDNA was synthesized from all RNA with the Mint cDNA synthesis kit, primed by a TRBC-specific oligonucleotide. Following uracil-DNA glycosylase treatment, all cDNA underwent a first 18-cycle PCR with the universal primers M1SS and BC2_uni_R. In the authors' own workflow: For normalization, 1 million high-quality reads, each with a distinct molecular identifier, were randomly selected from each sample. Reads sharing molecular identifiers were discarded rather than binned into consensus sequences. MiTCR, set to a Q25 quality threshold and the strictest error-elimination algorithm, was used for CDR3 identification, clonotype clustering and error correction. Lower-bound total TCR beta diversity was estimated with a nonparametric unseen species model using Euler transformation. TCRdb passed the public sequencing reads through fastp at Q25 and MiXCR, retaining productive beta sequences. When rows share a CDR3 protein, they turn into one entry using the most common DNA and genes. These V and J calls derive from TCRdb rather than the authors' analysis. Counted in this sample were approximately 1,100,000 distinct CDR3 sequences; over 35% of them appeared once. Approximately 20% of the sample belongs to the ten largest clones.

What was sequenced was blood. This receptor was identified in an older woman in good health. The chain links TRBV18 with TRBJ2-1, with 13 middle bases fitting TRBD2. DNA sequence: TGTGCCAGCTCACCCACTAGCGGGAGGGAGAATGAGCAGTTCTTT. Translated, it gives CASSPTSGRENEQFF.